This is a list of T cell receptor beta chains from one sample in a study of cytomegalovirus exposure and HLA in healthy donors. The assay was immunoSEQ multiplex PCR, and TCRdb's table has in-frame clones only and misses some. The table lists approximately 100,000 clones, around 79% of them singletons. The sequenced material came from PBMCs. The receptors here all came from a woman aged 40 to 50 in good health and CMV-seronegative. CDR3s include the opening cysteine and the closing phenylalanine or tryptophan. D genes are given only for firm matches. Clone size, where shown, is once, few, many, or a class for clones that have expanded.

NA,TRBV7-9,NA,TRBJ1-4,CASSASGGEKLFF,TGTGCCAGCAGCGCCAGCGGGGGGGAAAAACTGTTTTTT
few,TRBV30,NA,TRBJ1-2,CAWSVLGRYGYTF,TGTGCCTGGAGTGTGCTGGGGAGGTACGGCTACACCTTC
NA,TRBV19,NA,TRBJ1-1,CASSIGRGWTEAFF,TGTGCCAGTAGTATAGGGAGGGGTTGGACTGAAGCTTTCTTT
NA,TRBV7-9,TRBD1,TRBJ1-3,CASSPNSGTAGNTIYF,TGTGCCAGCAGCCCTAACTCCGGGACAGCAGGAAACACCATATATTTT
NA,TRBV6-6,NA,TRBJ2-1,CASSYSGRDWSGQFF,TGTGCCAGCAGTTACTCGGGGCGGGACTGGTCGGGGCAGTTCTTC
NA,TRBV5-1,NA,TRBJ2-5,CASSLAPQGGSETQYF,TGCGCCAGCAGCTTGGCACCACAGGGCGGGAGCGAGACCCAGTACTTC
NA,TRBV7-9,NA,TRBJ2-1,CASSLLGAYNEQFF,TGTGCCAGCAGCTTATTAGGAGCCTACAATGAGCAGTTCTTC
NA,TRBV7-8,NA,TRBJ1-2,CASSSLRGGSSYTF,TGTGCCAGCAGCTCGTTAAGGGGAGGGTCGAGCTACACCTTC
NA,TRBV18,TRBD1,TRBJ1-1,CASSPPPGQGRDTEAFF,TGTGCCAGCTCACCACCCCCAGGACAGGGCAGGGACACTGAAGCTTTCTTT
NA,TRBV5-6,NA,TRBJ1-2,CASSRSLTRNYGYTF,TGTGCCAGCAGCCGATCCCTCACACGAAACTATGGCTACACCTTC
NA,TRBV27,NA,TRBJ2-7,CASSLSPPPRVYEQYF,TGTGCCAGCAGTTTATCGCCCCCCCCGAGAGTCTACGAGCAGTACTTC
NA,TRBV18,NA,TRBJ1-4,CASSQTGFGEKLFF,TGTGCCAGCTCACAGACAGGCTTTGGTGAAAAACTGTTTTTT
NA,TRBV28,TRBD1,TRBJ1-1,CASSGGQGTGAFF,TGTGCCAGCAGTGGGGGACAGGGGACCGGAGCTTTCTTT
NA,TRBV2,TRBD2,TRBJ2-1,CASSDGLASPGDEQFF,TGTGCCAGCAGTGACGGACTAGCATCCCCGGGCGATGAGCAGTTCTTC
once,TRBV13,TRBD1,TRBJ2-1,CASREGQGNNEQFF,TGTGCCAGCAGGGAGGGACAGGGAAACAATGAGCAGTTCTTC
once,TRBV7-8,TRBD1,TRBJ2-7,CASSPVLGTAYEQYF,TGTGCCAGCAGCCCAGTATTAGGGACAGCCTACGAGCAGTACTTC
NA,TRBV7-9,NA,TRBJ1-4,CSSSLPLGGSNEKLFF,TGTTCCAGCAGCCTACCCCTCGGGGGTTCTAATGAAAAACTGTTTTTT
NA,TRBV7-9,TRBD1,TRBJ2-5,CASTLGQPQETQYF,TGTGCCAGCACCCTGGGACAGCCTCAAGAGACCCAGTACTTC
NA,TRBV15,TRBD1,TRBJ1-5,CATSQIGQGAQHF,TGTGCCACCAGCCAAATAGGACAGGGGGCCCAGCATTTT
NA,TRBV9,NA,TRBJ2-7,CASSAGGMYEQYF,TGTGCCAGCAGCGCAGGGGGGATGTACGAGCAGTACTTC
NA,TRBV9,TRBD2,TRBJ2-3,CASSVGSRVGGSLPDTQYF,TGTGCCAGCAGCGTAGGTTCTCGGGTCGGCGGGAGTCTTCCAGATACGCAGTATTTT
few,TRBV7-9,TRBD2,TRBJ2-5,CASSSGAGGPWYQETQYF,TGTGCCAGCAGCTCCGGCGCGGGAGGGCCTTGGTACCAAGAGACCCAGTACTTC
NA,TRBV2,NA,TRBJ2-3,CASSGDDSTDTQYF,TGTGCCAGCAGTGGCGACGACTCCACAGATACGCAGTATTTT
NA,TRBV6-5,NA,TRBJ1-2,CASSGQFNYGYTF,TGTGCCAGCAGTGGACAGTTTAACTATGGCTACACCTTC
NA,TRBV27,TRBD2,TRBJ2-1,CASSWTSGSYNEQFF,TGTGCCAGCAGTTGGACTAGCGGGAGCTACAATGAGCAGTTCTTC
NA,TRBV6-5,NA,TRBJ1-6,CASSFGDSPLHF,TGTGCCAGCAGTTTTGGAGATTCACCCCTCCACTTT
NA,TRBV19,NA,TRBJ1-5,CASSVGGGNQPQHF,TGTGCCAGTAGTGTGGGCGGGGGCAATCAGCCCCAGCATTTT
NA,TRBV10-2,NA,TRBJ1-2,CASTLGGLEGGYTF,TGCGCCAGCACGCTCGGGGGTTTAGAGGGTGGCTACACCTTC
once,TRBV7-9,NA,TRBJ2-7,CASSPRPQGTSAPDYEQYF,TGTGCCAGCAGCCCCCGCCCACAGGGGACTTCAGCTCCTGACTACGAGCAGTACTTC
NA,TRBV27,TRBD1,TRBJ1-1,CASSPPPGQGRSNTEAFF,TGTGCCAGCAGCCCTCCTCCGGGACAGGGTCGCTCGAACACTGAAGCTTTCTTT
NA,TRBV9,NA,TRBJ2-7,CASSVLDGPANEQYF,TGTGCCAGCAGCGTGCTTGATGGGCCCGCGAACGAGCAGTACTTC
NA,TRBV4-3,NA,TRBJ1-4,CASSRDGGQSNEKLFF,TGCGCCAGCAGTCGGGACGGAGGACAGTCTAATGAAAAACTGTTTTTT
few,TRBV9,NA,TRBJ1-5,CASSRDSGNQPQHF,TGTGCCAGCAGCAGAGACAGTGGCAATCAGCCCCAGCATTTT
NA,TRBV12-5,NA,TRBJ2-5,CASGLPRSKNQETQYF,TGTGCTAGTGGTTTGCCCCGGAGCAAGAATCAGGAGACCCAGTACTTC
NA,TRBV4-1,TRBD1,TRBJ1-2,CASRSHRGPRGGYTF,TGCGCCAGCAGATCACACAGGGGCCCCCGAGGTGGCTACACCTTC
NA,TRBV25-1,NA,TRBJ2-1,CASSESRFRGNEQFF,TGTGCCAGCAGTGAATCTCGCTTCCGGGGGAATGAGCAGTTCTTC
NA,TRBV28,TRBD2,TRBJ2-5,CASSLAGGETQYF,TGTGCCAGCAGTTTAGCGGGAGGAGAGACCCAGTACTTC
NA,TRBV2,NA,TRBJ2-4,CASSERDRNIQYF,TGTGCCAGCAGTGAGCGAGATAGAAACATTCAGTACTTC
NA,TRBV6-1,NA,TRBJ1-5,CASSEAKRLSAGNQPQHF,TGTGCCAGCAGTGAAGCGAAAAGGTTGTCGGCAGGGAATCAGCCCCAGCATTTT
once,TRBV7-2,TRBD1,TRBJ1-3,CASSPGQGAWDTIYF,TGTGCCAGCAGCCCTGGACAGGGGGCCTGGGACACCATATATTTT
NA,TRBV11-2,NA,TRBJ1-2,CASSLVRGGRGYGYTF,TGTGCCAGCAGCTTAGTTCGGGGGGGCAGGGGCTATGGCTACACCTTC
NA,TRBV7-2,TRBD2,TRBJ2-5,CASRPTSGGAETQYF,TGTGCCAGCAGACCGACTAGCGGGGGGGCGGAGACCCAGTACTTC
once,TRBV19,NA,TRBJ1-4,CASSMSIGREDEKLFF,TGTGCCAGTAGTATGTCGATCGGGCGGGAAGATGAAAAACTGTTTTTT
NA,TRBV7-9,TRBD1,TRBJ2-5,CASSYTTGGETQYF,TGTGCCAGCAGCTATACGACAGGGGGGGAGACCCAGTACTTC
NA,TRBV28,NA,TRBJ2-2,CASSPFTGELFF,TGTGCCAGCAGCCCCTTTACCGGGGAGCTGTTTTTT
NA,TRBV30,TRBD1,TRBJ1-6,CAWSIGQADSPLHF,TGTGCCTGGAGTATCGGACAGGCGGATTCACCCCTCCACTTT
NA,TRBV5-4,NA,TRBJ2-3,CASSFRFRDTDTQYF,TGTGCCAGCAGCTTTCGTTTCAGGGACACAGATACGCAGTATTTT
NA,TRBV30,TRBD2,TRBJ2-5,CAAKGSGTNGRNQETQYF,TGTGCCGCCAAGGGGTCCGGGACTAACGGGAGGAACCAAGAGACCCAGTACTTC
NA,TRBV4-2,TRBD2,TRBJ2-2,CASSLSGEAGGTGELFF,TGTGCCAGCAGCCTCTCCGGGGAGGCCGGGGGGACCGGGGAGCTGTTTTTT
NA,TRBV5-4,NA,TRBJ2-5,CASSPKATGGLETQYF,TGTGCCAGCAGTCCGAAGGCGACCGGGGGATTAGAGACCCAGTACTTC
NA,TRBV5-6,NA,TRBJ2-5,CASSPSTAQETQYF,TGCGCCAGCAGCCCCTCGACAGCTCAAGAGACCCAGTACTTC
NA,TRBV27,TRBD1,TRBJ2-7,CASSRSRGSLSYEQYF,TGTGCCAGCAGTCGGTCCAGGGGGTCCCTCTCCTACGAGCAGTACTTC
NA,TRBV19,NA,TRBJ2-1,CASSIAVQDEQFF,TGTGCCAGTAGTATAGCGGTACAGGACGAGCAGTTCTTC
NA,TRBV4-1,TRBD2,TRBJ2-7,CASSQEISGTSDYEQCF,TGCGCCAGCAGCCAAGAGATTAGTGGGACTAGCGATTACGAGCAGTGCTTC
few,TRBV7-9,NA,TRBJ1-2,CASSLRENYGYTF,TGTGCCAGCAGCTTACGGGAGAACTATGGCTACACCTTC
NA,TRBV27,TRBD2,TRBJ2-7,CASTLSGTTKLQYF,TGTGCCAGCACCCTCTCGGGGACTACCAAACTGCAGTACTTC
NA,TRBV13,TRBD2,TRBJ2-5,CASSLGLAGGQETQYF,TGTGCCAGCAGCTTAGGGTTAGCGGGGGGCCAAGAGACCCAGTACTTC
NA,TRBV18,TRBD1,TRBJ1-2,CASSRSEGAWGYTF,TGTGCCAGCTCACGGTCAGAGGGGGCCTGGGGCTACACCTTC
few,TRBV7-9,TRBD1,TRBJ2-7,CASSHLGQTYEQYF,TGTGCCAGCAGCCATCTGGGACAGACCTACGAGCAGTACTTC